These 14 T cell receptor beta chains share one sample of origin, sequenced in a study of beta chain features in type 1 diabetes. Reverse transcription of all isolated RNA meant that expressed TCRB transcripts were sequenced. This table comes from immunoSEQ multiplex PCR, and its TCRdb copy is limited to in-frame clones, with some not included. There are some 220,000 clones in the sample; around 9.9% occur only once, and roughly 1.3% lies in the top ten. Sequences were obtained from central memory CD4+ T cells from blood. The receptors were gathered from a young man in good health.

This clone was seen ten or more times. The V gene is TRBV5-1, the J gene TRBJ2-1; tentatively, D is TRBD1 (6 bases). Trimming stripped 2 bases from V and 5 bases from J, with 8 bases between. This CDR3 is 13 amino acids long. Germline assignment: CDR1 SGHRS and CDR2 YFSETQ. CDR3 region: CASSFGQNNEQFF. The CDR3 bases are TGCGCCAGCAGCTTCGGACAGAACAATGAGCAGTTCTTC.

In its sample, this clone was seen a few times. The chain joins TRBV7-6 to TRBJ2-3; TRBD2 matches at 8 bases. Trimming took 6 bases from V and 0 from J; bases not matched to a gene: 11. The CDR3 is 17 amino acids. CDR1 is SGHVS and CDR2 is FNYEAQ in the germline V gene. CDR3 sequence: CASRPLSGSHSTDTQYF. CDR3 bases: TGTGCCAGCAGGCCCCTCAGCGGGAGCCATAGCACAGATACGCAGTATTTT.

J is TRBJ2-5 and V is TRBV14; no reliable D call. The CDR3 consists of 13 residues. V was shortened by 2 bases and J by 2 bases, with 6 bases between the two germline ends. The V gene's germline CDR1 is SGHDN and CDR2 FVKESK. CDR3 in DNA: TGTGCCAGCAGCCAACGTCTTCAAGAGACCCAGTACTTC. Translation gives CASSQRLQETQYF. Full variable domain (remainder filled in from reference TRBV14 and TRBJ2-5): EAGVTQFPSHSVIEKGQTVTLRCDPISGHDNLYWYRRVMGKEIKFLLHFVKESKQDESGMPNNRFLAERTGGTYSTLKVQPAELEDSGVYFCASSQRLQETQYFGPGTRLLVL.

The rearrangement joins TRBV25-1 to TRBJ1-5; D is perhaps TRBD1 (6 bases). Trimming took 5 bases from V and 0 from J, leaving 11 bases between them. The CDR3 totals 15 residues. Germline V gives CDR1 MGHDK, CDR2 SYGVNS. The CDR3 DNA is TGTGCCAGCAGTCCCGGACAGTATAGCAATCAGCCCCAGCATTTT. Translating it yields CASSPGQYSNQPQHF.

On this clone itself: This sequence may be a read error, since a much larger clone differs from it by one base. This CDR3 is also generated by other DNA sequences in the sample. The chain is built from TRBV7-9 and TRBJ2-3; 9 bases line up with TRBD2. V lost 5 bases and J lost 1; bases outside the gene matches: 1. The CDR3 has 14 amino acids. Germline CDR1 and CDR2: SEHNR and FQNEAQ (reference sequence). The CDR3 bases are TGTGCCAGCAGCCGGACTAGCGGCACAGATACGCAGTATTTT. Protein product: CASSRTSGTDTQYF.

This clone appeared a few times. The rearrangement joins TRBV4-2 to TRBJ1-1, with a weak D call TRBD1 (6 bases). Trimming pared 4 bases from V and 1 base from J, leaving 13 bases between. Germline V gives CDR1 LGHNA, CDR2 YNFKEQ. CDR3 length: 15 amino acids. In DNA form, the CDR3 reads TGTGCCAGCAGCCCCTGGGACAATTCGAACACTGAAGCTTTCTTT. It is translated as CASSPWDNSNTEAFF.

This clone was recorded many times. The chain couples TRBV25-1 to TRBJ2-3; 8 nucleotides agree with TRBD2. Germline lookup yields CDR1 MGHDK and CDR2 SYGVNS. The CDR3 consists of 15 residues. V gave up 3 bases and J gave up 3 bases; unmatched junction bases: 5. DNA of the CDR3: TGTGCCAGCAGTGAGAGCGGGAGAGGAACAGATACGCAGTATTTT. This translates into CASSESGRGTDTQYF.

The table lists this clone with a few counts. The CDR3 DNA follows: TGTGCCAGCAGCTTAGAAGACGAAGTAACCCAGTACTTC. Translated: CASSLEDEVTQYF. This chain connects TRBV7-8 to TRBJ2-5; D ambiguous. Germline CDR1 is SGHVS and CDR2 is FQNEAQ. CDR3 length: 13 amino acids. V lost 1 base, J lost 8 bases, and 11 bases lay in between. The entire variable domain, with the rest obtained from reference TRBV7-8 and TRBJ2-5, is as follows: GAGVSQSPRYKVAKRGQDVALRCDPISGHVSLFWYQQALGQGPEFLTYFQNEAQLDKSGLPSDRFFAERPEGSVSTLKIQRTQQEDSAVYLCASSLEDEVTQYFGPGTRLLVL.

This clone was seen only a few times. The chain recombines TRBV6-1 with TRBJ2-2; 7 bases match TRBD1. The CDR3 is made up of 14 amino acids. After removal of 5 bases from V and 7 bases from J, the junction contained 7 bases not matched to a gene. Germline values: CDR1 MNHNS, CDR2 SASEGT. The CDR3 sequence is CASSHTGDGGELFF. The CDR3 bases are TGTGCCAGCAGTCATACAGGGGATGGCGGGGAGCTGTTTTTT.

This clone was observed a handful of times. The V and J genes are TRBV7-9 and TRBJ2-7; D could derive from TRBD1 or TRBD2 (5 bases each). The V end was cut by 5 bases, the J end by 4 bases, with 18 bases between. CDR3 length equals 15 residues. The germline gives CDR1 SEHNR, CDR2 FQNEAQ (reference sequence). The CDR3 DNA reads TGTGCCAGCAGCCGAGACGGGGCCGCAGAGTACGAGCAGTACTTC. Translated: CASSRDGAAEYEQYF.

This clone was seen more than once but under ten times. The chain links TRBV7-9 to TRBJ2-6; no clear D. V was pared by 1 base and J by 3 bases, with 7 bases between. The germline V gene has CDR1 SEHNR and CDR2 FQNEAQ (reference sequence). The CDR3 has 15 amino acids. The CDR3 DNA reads TGTGCCAGCAGCTTAGACGCAAGTGGGGCCAACGTCCTGACTTTC. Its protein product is CASSLDASGANVLTF.

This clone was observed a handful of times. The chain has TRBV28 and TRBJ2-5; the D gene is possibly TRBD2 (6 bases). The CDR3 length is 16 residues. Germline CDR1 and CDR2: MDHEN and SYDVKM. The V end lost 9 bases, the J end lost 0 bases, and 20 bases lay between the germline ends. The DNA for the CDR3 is TGTGCCAGTTCAAGCCGGCGGGGCCGTAACCAAGAGACCCAGTACTTC. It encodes CASSSRRGRNQETQYF.

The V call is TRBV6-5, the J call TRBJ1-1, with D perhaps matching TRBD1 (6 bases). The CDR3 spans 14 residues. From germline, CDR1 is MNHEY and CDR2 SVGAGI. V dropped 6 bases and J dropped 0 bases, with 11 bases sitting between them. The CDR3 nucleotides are TGTGCCAGCAGGCTGGGGGGCCTGAACACTGAAGCTTTCTTT. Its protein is CASRLGGLNTEAFF.

CDR3 in amino acids: CASSLVSTSGSTDTQYF. CDR3 sequence (DNA): TGTGCCAGCAGCTTAGTCTCGACTAGCGGGAGCACAGATACGCAGTATTTT. This chain connects TRBV7-9 to TRBJ2-3; 10 bases are a match to TRBD2. Germline CDR1 is SEHNR and CDR2 is FQNEAQ (reference sequence). The CDR3 extends over 17 amino acids. Losses at the gene ends were 1 base for V and 0 bases for J; bases not matched to a gene: 4.